Given below is one T cell receptor beta chain in context. What it recognizes is unknown. These data originate in a study of T cells expressing NK-cell markers. Study summary: From sorted CD3+CD56+NKG2C+, CD3+CD56+NKG2C- and CD3+CD56-NKG2C+ T cells came the TCR beta repertoires. Among the eight sequenced donors, seven tested HCMV-seropositive and one tested seronegative.

Researchers built TCR beta cDNA using 5'RACE template switching with UMIs. Reanalyzing the 5' RACE reads, TCRdb keeps one entry per CDR3 protein, without DNA. This listing includes 350,000 to 400,000 distinct CDR3 sequences. Study-wide points: Also leading the CD3+CD56-NKG2C+ fraction in a few donors were these clonotypes.

Germline CDR1 is WSHSY and CDR2 is SAAADI. The CDR3 contains 17 residues. The receptor's source is a woman aged 50 to 65 in good health. The V call is TRBV10-2, the J call TRBJ2-3; without DNA, the TCRdb call of TRBD1 cannot be checked. The specimen sequenced was blood T cells: a sorted CD56 or NKG2C T cell subset, CD4+ or CD8+ T cells, or bulk PBMC T cells (not recorded which). This chain's CDR3 is CASSPQGGGNVADTQYF.